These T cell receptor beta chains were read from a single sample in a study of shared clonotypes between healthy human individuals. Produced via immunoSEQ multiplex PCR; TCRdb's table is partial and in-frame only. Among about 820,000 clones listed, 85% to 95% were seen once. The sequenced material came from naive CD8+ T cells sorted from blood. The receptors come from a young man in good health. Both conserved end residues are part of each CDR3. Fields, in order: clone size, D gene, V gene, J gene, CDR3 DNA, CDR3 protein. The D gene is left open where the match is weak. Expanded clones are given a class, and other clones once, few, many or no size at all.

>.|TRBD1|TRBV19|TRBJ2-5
TGTGCCAGTAAGAGAGGGGGCTTTCAAGAGACCCAGTACTTC
CASKRGGFQETQYF
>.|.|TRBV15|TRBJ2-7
TGTGCCACCAGCAGCCCCAGGGGCGGGAACGAGCAGTACTTC
CATSSPRGGNEQYF
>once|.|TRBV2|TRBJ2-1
TGTGCCAGCAGTGATGGCAGTCTTTTCGATGAGCAGTTCTTC
CASSDGSLFDEQFF
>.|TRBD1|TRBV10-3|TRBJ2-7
TGTGCCAGCAGGGGGCTTAACTCCTACGAGCAGTACTTC
CASRGLNSYEQYF
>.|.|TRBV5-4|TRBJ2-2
TGTGCCAGCAGCTTTGCCGACAATTCCGGGGAGCTGTTTTTT
CASSFADNSGELFF
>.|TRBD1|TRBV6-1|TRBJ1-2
TGTGCCAGCGTTAGAATAGGGACAGGGTGGCAAACCTTC
CASVRIGTGWQTF
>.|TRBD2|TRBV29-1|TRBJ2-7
TGCAGCGTTGAAACGCGGGAGAGCTCCTACGAGCAGTACTTC
CSVETRESSYEQYF
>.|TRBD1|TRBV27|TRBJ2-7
TGTGCCAGCAGTTTAGGACAGGGCGGCGAGCAGTACTTC
CASSLGQGGEQYF
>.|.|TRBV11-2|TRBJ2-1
TGTGCCAGCAGCCCTGGCTCCTACAATGAGCAGTTCTTC
CASSPGSYNEQFF
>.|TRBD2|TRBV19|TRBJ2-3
TGTGCCAGTAGTATCCAGTTAGCGGGAGGGCCTCGCACAGATACGCAGTATTTT
CASSIQLAGGPRTDTQYF
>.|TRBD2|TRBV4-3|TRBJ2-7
TGCGCCAGCAGTCCGGCGGGGGGGAGATGGGACGAGCAGTACTTC
CASSPAGGRWDEQYF
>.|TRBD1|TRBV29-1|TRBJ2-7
TGCAGCGTTGGACAGGGAGACTACGAGCAGTACTTC
CSVGQGDYEQYF
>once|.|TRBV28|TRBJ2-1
TGTGCCAGCAGTCTCCCGGGCAGGGGTATTAATGAGCAGTTCTTC
CASSLPGRGINEQFF
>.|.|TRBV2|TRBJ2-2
TGTGCCAGCAGTAACAGGAATCCATTGACCGGGGAGCTGTTTTTT
CASSNRNPLTGELFF
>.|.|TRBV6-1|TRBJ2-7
TGTGCCAGCACCGGAGGTCCTTCCTACGAGCAGTACTTC
CASTGGPSYEQYF
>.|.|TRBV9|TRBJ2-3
TGTGCCAGCAGCGTAGACAGGGCCACAGATACGCAGTATTTT
CASSVDRATDTQYF
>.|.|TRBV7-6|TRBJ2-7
TGTGCCAGCAGCCCATCCCGCTGGGGTGTACGGGACGGATCCTACGAGCAGTACTTC
CASSPSRWGVRDGSYEQYF
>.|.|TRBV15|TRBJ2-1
TGTGCCACCAGCAGAGACAGCCCCTACAATGAGCAGTTCTTC
CATSRDSPYNEQFF
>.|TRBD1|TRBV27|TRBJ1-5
TGTGCCAGCAGCCAGGACAGGGGAACTCAGCCCCAGCATTTT
CASSQDRGTQPQHF
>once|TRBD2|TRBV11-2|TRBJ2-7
TGTGCCAGCAGCTTAGATCAATGGGCTAGCGGTCTTATCTCCTACGAGCAGTACTTC
CASSLDQWASGLISYEQYF
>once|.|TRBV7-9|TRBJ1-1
TGTGCCAGCAGCTCCACCACAGTGGGGTTTGGGAACACTGAAGCTTTCTTT
CASSSTTVGFGNTEAFF
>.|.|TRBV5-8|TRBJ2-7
TGTGCCAGCAGCTTCCCTGGCTCCTACGAGCAGTACTTC
CASSFPGSYEQYF